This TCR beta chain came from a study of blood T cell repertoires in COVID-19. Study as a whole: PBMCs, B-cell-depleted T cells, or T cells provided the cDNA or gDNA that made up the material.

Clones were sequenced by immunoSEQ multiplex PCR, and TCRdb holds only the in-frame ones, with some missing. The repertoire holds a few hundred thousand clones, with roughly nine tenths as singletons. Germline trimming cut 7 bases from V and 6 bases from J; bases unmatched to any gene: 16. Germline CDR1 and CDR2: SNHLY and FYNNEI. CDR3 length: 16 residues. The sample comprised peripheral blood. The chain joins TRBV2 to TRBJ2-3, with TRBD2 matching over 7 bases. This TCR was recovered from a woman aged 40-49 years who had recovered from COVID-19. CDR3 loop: CASKKNSGFGGDTQYF. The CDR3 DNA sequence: TGTGCCAGCAAGAAGAATAGCGGGTTCGGGGGGGATACGCAGTATTTT.